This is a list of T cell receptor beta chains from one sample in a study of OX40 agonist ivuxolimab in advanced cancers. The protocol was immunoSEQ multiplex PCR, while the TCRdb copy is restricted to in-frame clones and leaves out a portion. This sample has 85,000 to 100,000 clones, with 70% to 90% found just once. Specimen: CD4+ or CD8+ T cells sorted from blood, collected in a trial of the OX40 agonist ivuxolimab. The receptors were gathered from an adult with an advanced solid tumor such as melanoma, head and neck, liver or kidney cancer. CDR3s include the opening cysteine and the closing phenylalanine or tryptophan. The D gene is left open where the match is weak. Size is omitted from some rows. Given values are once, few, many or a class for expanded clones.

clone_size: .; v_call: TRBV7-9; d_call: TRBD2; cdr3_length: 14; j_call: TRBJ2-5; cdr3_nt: TGTGCCAGCAGCTCCACGGGGGGGCCTGAGACCCAGTACTTC; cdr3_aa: CASSSTGGPETQYF
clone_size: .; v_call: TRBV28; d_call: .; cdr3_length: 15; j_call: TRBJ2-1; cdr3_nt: TGTGCCAGCAGTTTAGAAGCGGGTCCCTACAATGAGCAGTTCTTC; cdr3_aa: CASSLEAGPYNEQFF
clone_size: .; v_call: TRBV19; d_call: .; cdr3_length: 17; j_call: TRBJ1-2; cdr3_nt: TGTGCCAGTAGTATAGATCCTGTGGGCCGAGATAACTATGGCTACACCTTC; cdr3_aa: CASSIDPVGRDNYGYTF
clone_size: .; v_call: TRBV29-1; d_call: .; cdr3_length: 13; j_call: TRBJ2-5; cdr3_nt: TGCAGCGTGGAACTTTTGGGCCAAGAGACCCAGTACTTC; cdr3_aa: CSVELLGQETQYF
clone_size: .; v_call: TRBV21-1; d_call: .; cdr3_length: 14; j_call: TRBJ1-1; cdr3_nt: TGTGCCAGCAGAAAACAGGGAAGGGGCACTGAAGCTTTCTTT; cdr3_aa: CASRKQGRGTEAFF
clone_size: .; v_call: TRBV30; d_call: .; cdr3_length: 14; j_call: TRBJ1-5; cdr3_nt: TGTGCCTGGACCGGGACAACAAGCAATCAGCCCCAGCATTTT; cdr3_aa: CAWTGTTSNQPQHF
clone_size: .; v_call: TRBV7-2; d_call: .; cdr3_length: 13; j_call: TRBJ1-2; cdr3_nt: TGTGCCAGCAGCCCTCGGGATAACTATGGCTACACCTTC; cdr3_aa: CASSPRDNYGYTF
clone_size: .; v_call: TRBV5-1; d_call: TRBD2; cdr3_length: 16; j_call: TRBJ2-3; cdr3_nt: TGCGCCAGCAGCTTGGGTTCTAGCGGTTTCACAGATACGCAGTATTTT; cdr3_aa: CASSLGSSGFTDTQYF
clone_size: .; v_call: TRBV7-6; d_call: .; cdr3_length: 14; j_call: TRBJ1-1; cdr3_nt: TGTGCCAGCAGCCCGAGGGGGGTCAACACTGAAGCTTTCTTT; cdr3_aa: CASSPRGVNTEAFF
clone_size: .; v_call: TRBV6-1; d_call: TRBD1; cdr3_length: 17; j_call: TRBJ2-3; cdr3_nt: TGTGCCAGCAGTGAAACTGTTAGTGGCAGGGGGACAGATACGCAGTATTTT; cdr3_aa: CASSETVSGRGTDTQYF
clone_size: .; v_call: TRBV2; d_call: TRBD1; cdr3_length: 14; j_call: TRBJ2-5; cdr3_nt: TGTGCCAGCAGTGGACAGGGGGCGAGGGAGACCCAGTACTTC; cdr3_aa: CASSGQGARETQYF
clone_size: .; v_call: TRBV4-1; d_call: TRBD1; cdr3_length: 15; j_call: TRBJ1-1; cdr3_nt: TGCGCCAGCAGCACCCGGACAGGAGAAGGGGCTGAAGCTTTCTTT; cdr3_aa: CASSTRTGEGAEAFF
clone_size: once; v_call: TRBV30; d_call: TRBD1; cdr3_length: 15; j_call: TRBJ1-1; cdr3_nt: TGTGCCTCCCTCGACAGTCGACAGGGGAACACTGAAGCTTTCTTT; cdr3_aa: CASLDSRQGNTEAFF
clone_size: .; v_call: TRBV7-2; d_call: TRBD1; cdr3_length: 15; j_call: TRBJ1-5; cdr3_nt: TGTGCCAGCAGCCAGGGGACAGGGGGTATCCAGCCCCAGCATTTT; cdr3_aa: CASSQGTGGIQPQHF
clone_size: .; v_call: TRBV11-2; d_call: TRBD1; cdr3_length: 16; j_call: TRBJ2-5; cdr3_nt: TGTGCCAGCAGCTTAAGTTTGGGACAGAGACAAGAGACCCAGTACTTC; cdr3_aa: CASSLSLGQRQETQYF
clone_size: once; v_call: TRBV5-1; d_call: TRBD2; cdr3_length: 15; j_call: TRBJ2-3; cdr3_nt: TGCGCCAGCTGGCCTAGCGGGGGATCTGGAGATACGCAGTATTTT; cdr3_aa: CASWPSGGSGDTQYF
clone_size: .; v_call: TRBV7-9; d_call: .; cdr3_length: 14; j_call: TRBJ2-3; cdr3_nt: TGTGCCAGCAGCTTAGGCCAGGCTACAGATACGCAGTATTTT; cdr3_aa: CASSLGQATDTQYF
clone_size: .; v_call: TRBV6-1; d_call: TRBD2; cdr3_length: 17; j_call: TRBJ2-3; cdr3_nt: TGTGCCAGCAGTGAAGCGCTCGGCGGGGGGGGCACAGATACGCAGTATTTT; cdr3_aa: CASSEALGGGGTDTQYF
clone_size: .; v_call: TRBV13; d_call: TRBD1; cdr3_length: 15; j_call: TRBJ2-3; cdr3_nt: TGTGCCAGCAGCCTTCAGGGGGCGCTAAAAGATACGCAGTATTTT; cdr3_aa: CASSLQGALKDTQYF
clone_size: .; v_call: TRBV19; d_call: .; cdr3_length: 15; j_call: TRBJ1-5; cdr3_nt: TGTGCCAGTAGTATTGTTATTGGAGGTTATCAGCCCCAGCATTTT; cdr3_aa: CASSIVIGGYQPQHF
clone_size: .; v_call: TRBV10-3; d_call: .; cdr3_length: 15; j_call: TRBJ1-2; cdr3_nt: TGTGCCATCAGTGAGGGGATACCCGGTACGGATGGCTACACCTTC; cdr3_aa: CAISEGIPGTDGYTF
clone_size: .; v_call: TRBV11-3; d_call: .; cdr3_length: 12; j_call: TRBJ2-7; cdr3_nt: TGTGCCAGCAGCTTCAGCCAGGGGGAGCAGTACTTC; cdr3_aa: CASSFSQGEQYF
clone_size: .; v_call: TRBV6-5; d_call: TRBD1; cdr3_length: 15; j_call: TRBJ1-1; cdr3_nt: TGTGCCAGCAGTCAGACGGGACAGCCGAACACTGAAGCTTTCTTT; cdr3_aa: CASSQTGQPNTEAFF
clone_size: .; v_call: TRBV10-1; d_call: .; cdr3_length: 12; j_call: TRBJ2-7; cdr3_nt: TGCGCCAGCGGGACGGAACCCTACGAGCAGTACTTC; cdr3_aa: CASGTEPYEQYF
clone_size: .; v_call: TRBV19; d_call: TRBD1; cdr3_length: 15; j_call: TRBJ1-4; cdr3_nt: TGTGCCAGTAGTGATTCAGGGGGCAGGGGAGAAAAACTGTTTTTT; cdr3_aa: CASSDSGGRGEKLFF
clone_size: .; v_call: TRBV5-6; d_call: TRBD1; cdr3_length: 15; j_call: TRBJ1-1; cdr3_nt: TGTGCCAGCAGCCAACTATTATCCGGGACAGGGGGAGCTTTCTTT; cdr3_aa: CASSQLLSGTGGAFF
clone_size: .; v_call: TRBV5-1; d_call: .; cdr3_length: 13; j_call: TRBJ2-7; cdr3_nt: TGCGCCAGCAGCGCGGGGAACTCCTACGAGCAGTACTTC; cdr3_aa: CASSAGNSYEQYF
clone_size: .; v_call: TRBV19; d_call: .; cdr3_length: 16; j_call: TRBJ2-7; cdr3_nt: TGTGCCAGTAGTATCGCATCGTCGGGGAGGGGGCACGAGCAGTACTTC; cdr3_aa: CASSIASSGRGHEQYF
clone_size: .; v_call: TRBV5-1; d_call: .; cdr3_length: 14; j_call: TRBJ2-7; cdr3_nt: TGCGCCAGCAGCTTGTGGAGGGGGCCCTACGAGCAGTACTTC; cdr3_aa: CASSLWRGPYEQYF
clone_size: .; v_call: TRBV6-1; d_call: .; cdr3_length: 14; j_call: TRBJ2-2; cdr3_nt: TGTGCCAGCAGTGAACCAGGGCACACCGGGGAGCTGTTTTTT; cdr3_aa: CASSEPGHTGELFF
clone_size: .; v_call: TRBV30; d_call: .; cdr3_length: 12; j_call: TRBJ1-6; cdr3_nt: TGTGCCTGGAAGCGGTATAATTCACCCCTCCACTTT; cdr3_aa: CAWKRYNSPLHF
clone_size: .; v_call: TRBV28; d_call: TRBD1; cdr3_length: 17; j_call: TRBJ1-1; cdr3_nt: TGTGCCAGCAGTGGCCCCGGGACAGCTAGGCTGAGGGCTGAAGCTTTCTTT; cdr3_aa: CASSGPGTARLRAEAFF
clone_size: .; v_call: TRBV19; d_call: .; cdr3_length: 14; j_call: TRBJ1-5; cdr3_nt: TGTGCCAGTAGTATACAGGATAGCAATCAGCCCCAGCATTTT; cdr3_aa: CASSIQDSNQPQHF
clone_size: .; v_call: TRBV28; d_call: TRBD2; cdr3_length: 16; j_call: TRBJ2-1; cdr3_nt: TGTGCCAGCAGTCCCGGGACTAGCGGGGGGCACAATGAGCAGTTCTTC; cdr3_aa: CASSPGTSGGHNEQFF
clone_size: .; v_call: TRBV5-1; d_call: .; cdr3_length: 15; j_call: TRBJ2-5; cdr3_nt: TGCGCCAGCAGCTTGGAGGGGAGATATGGAGAGACCCAGTACTTC; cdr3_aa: CASSLEGRYGETQYF
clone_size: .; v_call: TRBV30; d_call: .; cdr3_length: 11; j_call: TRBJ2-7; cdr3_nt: TGTGCCTGGAGGAGGTGGGGCGAGCAGTACTTC; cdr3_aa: CAWRRWGEQYF
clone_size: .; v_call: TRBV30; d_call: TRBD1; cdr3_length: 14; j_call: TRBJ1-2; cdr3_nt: TGTGCCTGGGACAGGGGGCTTCTGGCGAATGGCTACACCTTC; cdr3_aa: CAWDRGLLANGYTF
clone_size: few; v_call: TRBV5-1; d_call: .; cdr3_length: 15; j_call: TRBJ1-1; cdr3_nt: TGCGCCAGCAGCTACTTGACAGACGTGAACACTGAAGCTTTCTTT; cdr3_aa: CASSYLTDVNTEAFF
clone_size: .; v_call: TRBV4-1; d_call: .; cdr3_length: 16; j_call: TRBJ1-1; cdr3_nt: TGCGCCAGCAGCCAGCAGTCGGGTCAGCGGAACACTGAAGCTTTCTTT; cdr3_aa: CASSQQSGQRNTEAFF
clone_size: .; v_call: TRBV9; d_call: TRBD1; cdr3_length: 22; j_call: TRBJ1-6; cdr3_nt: TGTGCCAGCAGCCCCTCCGTTGGCCGGGACAGGGGCTTGACCTCCTATAATTCACCCCTCCACTTT; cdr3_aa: CASSPSVGRDRGLTSYNSPLHF
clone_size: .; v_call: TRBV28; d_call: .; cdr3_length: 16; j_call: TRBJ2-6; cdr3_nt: TGTGCCAGCAGCCACGAGGGGGACTCTGGGGCCAACGTCCTGACTTTC; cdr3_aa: CASSHEGDSGANVLTF
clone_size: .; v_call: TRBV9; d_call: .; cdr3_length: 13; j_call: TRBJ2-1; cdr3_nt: TGTGCCAGCACCCGGACCGAAAACAATGAGCAGTTCTTC; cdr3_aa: CASTRTENNEQFF
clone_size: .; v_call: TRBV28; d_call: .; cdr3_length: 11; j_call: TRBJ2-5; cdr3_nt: TGTGCCAGCAGTTTAGGAGAGACCCAGTACTTC; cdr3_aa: CASSLGETQYF
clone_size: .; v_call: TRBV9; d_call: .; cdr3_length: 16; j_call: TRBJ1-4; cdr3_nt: TGTGCCAGCAGCGTAGGACTGATGGGAGCTAATGAAAAACTGTTTTTT; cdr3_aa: CASSVGLMGANEKLFF
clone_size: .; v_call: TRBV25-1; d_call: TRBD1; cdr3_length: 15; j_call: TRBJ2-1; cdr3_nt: TGTGCCAGTTCACCGCCAGGGGGTCCCTACAATGAGCAGTTCTTC; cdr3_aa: CASSPPGGPYNEQFF
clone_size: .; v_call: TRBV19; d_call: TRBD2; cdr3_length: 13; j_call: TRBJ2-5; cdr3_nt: TGTGCCAGTAGTATAGGGGGGGGAAAGACCCAGTACTTC; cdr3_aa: CASSIGGGKTQYF